These T cell receptor beta chains were read from a single sample in a study of PD-1 blockade in classical Hodgkin lymphoma. Clones were read by immunoSEQ multiplex PCR, and TCRdb kept only the in-frame ones, dropping some. The sample lists some 70,000 clones; over 90% were seen once. The material sequenced was peripheral blood mononuclear cells (PBMCs). These receptors were taken from a human donor with classical Hodgkin lymphoma. Both conserved end residues are part of each CDR3. D genes are given only for firm matches. The size field is filled for only some rows; it gives once, few, many or a size class.

v_gene,d_gene,abundance,j_gene,CDR3aa,CDR3nt
TRBV6-4,TRBD2,.,TRBJ2-7,CASSDSDGTSGGLAYEQYF,TGTGCCAGCAGTGACTCGGACGGGACTAGCGGGGGGCTTGCCTACGAGCAGTACTTC
TRBV27,.,.,TRBJ1-3,CASRGSSGNTIYF,TGTGCCAGCCGAGGGTCCTCTGGAAACACCATATATTTT
TRBV5-6,.,.,TRBJ1-2,CASSPRLRDKGYTF,TGTGCCAGCAGCCCAAGACTCAGGGATAAGGGCTACACCTTC
TRBV5-1,.,.,TRBJ2-7,CASSLASLEGEQYF,TGCGCCAGCAGCTTGGCCTCCTTAGAGGGCGAGCAGTACTTC
TRBV5-8,TRBD1,.,TRBJ2-5,CASSLGTGEGFETQYF,TGTGCCAGCAGCTTGGGGACAGGGGAGGGTTTTGAGACCCAGTACTTC
TRBV30,TRBD1,.,TRBJ1-2,CAWRGDSSYYGYTF,TGTGCCTGGAGGGGGGACAGTAGTTACTATGGCTACACCTTC
TRBV27,TRBD2,few,TRBJ2-7,CASSLSLAGGYEQYF,TGTGCCAGCAGTTTATCGCTAGCGGGGGGTTACGAGCAGTACTTC
TRBV6-1,TRBD2,.,TRBJ2-1,CASSEGLNGGGLYNEQFF,TGTGCCAGCAGTGAAGGTCTAAATGGCGGGGGACTCTACAATGAGCAGTTCTTC
TRBV2,.,.,TRBJ2-7,CASSREGSGYEQYF,TGTGCCAGCAGCCGAGAAGGGTCTGGATACGAGCAGTACTTC
TRBV9,TRBD2,.,TRBJ2-7,CASSVGGRAFYEQYF,TGTGCCAGCAGCGTAGGCGGGAGGGCCTTCTACGAGCAGTACTTC
TRBV9,.,.,TRBJ2-2,CASSPRGANTGELFF,TGTGCCAGCAGCCCCAGGGGGGCTAACACCGGGGAGCTGTTTTTT
TRBV6-6,.,.,TRBJ1-1,CASTPFDAEAFF,TGTGCCAGCACCCCCTTTGATGCTGAAGCTTTCTTT
TRBV6-5,.,.,TRBJ2-1,CASSINMDFFNEQFF,TGTGCCAGCAGCATCAACATGGACTTCTTCAATGAGCAGTTCTTC
TRBV2,TRBD1,.,TRBJ2-1,CASSYDRVSYNEQFF,TGTGCCAGCAGTTATGACAGGGTATCCTACAATGAGCAGTTCTTC
TRBV19,.,.,TRBJ2-7,CASSFNYEQYF,TGTGCCAGTAGCTTCAACTACGAGCAGTACTTC
TRBV7-6,.,once,TRBJ1-2,CASSPTADTHNYGYTF,TGTGCCAGCAGTCCGACAGCGGACACCCATAACTATGGCTACACCTTC
TRBV28,.,.,TRBJ1-5,CASSSPQGYNQPQHF,TGTGCCAGCAGTTCGCCCCAGGGTTACAATCAGCCCCAGCATTTT